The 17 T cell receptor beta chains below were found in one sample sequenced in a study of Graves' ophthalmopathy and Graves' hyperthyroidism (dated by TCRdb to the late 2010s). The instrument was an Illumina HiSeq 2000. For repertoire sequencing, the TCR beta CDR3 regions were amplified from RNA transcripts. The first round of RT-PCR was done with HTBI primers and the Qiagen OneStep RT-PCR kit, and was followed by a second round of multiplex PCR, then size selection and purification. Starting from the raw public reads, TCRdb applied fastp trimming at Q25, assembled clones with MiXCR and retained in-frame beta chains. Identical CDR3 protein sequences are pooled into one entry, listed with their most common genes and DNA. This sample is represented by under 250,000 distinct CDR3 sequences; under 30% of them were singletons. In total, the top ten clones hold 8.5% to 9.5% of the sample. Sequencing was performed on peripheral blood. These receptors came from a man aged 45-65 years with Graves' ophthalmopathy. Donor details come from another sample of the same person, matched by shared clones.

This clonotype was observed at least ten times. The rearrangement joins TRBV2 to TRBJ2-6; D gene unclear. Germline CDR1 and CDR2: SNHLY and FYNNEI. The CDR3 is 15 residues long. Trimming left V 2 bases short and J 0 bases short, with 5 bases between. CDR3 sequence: CASSEQSSGANVLTF. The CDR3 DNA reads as TGTGCCAGCAGTGAACAGAGCTCTGGGGCCAACGTCCTGACTTTC. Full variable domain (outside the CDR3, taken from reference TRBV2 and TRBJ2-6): EPEVTQTPSHQVTQMGQEVILRCVPISNHLYFYWYRQILGQKVEFLVSFYNNEISEKSEIFDDQFSVERPDGSNFTLKIRSTKLEDSAMYFCASSEQSSGANVLTFGAGSRLTVL.

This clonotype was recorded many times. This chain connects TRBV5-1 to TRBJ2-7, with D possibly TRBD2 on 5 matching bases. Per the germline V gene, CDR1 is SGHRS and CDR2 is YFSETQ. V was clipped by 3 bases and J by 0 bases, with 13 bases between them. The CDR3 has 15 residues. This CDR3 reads CASSSEAVSSYEQYF. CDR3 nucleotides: TGCGCCAGCAGCTCGGAAGCGGTAAGCTCCTACGAGCAGTACTTC.

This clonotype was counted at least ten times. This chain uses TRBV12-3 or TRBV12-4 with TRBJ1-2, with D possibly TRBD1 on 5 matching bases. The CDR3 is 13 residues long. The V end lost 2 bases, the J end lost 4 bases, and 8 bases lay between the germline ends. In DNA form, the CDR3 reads TGTGCCAGCAGTTTATTGGGGGGCTATGGCTACACCTTC. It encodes CASSLLGGYGYTF.

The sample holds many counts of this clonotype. The CDR3 loop is CASSLALQSTGELFF. Here the CDR3 DNA reads TGTGCCAGCAGCTTAGCGCTCCAGAGCACCGGGGAGCTGTTTTTT. V is TRBV7-2 and J is TRBJ2-2; D is uncertain. V lost 0 bases and J lost 4, with 9 bases in between. The CDR3 runs 15 residues. CDR1 and CDR2 from the germline V gene are SGHTA and FQGNSA. Using reference TRBV7-2 and TRBJ2-2 for the parts outside the CDR3, the full variable domain is GAGVSQSPSNKVTEKGKDVELRCDPISGHTALYWYRQSLGQGLEFLIYFQGNSAPDKSGLPSDRFSAERTGGSVSTLTIQRTQQEDSAVYLCASSLALQSTGELFFGEGSRLTVL.

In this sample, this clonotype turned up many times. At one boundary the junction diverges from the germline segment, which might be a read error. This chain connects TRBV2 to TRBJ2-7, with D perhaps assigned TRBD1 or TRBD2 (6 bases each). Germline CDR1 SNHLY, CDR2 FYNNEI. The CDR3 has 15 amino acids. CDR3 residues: CASSALDPGAYEQYF. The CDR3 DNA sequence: TGCGCCAGCAGTGCCTTGGACCCGGGGGCATACGAGCAGTACTTC.

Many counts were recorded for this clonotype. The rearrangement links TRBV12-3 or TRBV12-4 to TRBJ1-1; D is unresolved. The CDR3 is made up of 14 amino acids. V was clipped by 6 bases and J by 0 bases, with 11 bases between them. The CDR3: CASSEDGLNTEAFF. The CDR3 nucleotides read TGTGCCAGCAGCGAAGACGGTCTGAACACTGAAGCTTTCTTT.

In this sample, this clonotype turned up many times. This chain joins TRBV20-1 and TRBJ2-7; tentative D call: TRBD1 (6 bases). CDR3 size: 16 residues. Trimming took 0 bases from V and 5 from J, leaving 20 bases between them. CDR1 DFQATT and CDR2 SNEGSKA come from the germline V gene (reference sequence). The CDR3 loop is CSARDPDGPRGHEQYF. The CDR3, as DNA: TGCAGTGCTAGAGACCCCGATGGACCCAGGGGCCACGAGCAGTACTTC.

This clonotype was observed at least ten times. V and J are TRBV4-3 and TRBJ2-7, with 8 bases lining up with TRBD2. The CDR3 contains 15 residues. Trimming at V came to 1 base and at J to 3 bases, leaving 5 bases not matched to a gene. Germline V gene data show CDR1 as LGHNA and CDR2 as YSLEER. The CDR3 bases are TGCGCCAGCAGCCAAGTCGCGGGAGGCGGCTACGAGCAGTACTTC. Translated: CASSQVAGGGYEQYF.

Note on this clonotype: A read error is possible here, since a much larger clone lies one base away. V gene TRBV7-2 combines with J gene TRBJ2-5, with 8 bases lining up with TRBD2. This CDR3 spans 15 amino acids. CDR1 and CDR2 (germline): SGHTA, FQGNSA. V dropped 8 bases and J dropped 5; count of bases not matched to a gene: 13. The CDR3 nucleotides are TGTGCCAGCGTACTAGCAGCGGGAGTGGGGGAGACCCAGTACTTC. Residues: CASVLAAGVGETQYF.

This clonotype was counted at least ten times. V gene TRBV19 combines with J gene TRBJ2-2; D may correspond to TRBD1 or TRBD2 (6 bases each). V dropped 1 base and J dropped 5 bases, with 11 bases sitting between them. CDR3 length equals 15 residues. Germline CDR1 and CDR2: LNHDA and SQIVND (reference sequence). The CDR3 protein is CASSIGGARTGELFF. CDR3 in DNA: TGTGCCAGTAGTATAGGGGGGGCGAGGACCGGGGAGCTGTTTTTT.

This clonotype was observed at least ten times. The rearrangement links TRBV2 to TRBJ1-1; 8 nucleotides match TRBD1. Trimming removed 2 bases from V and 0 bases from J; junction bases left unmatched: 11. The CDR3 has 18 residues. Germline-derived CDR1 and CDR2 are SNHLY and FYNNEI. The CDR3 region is CASSESGGLDRVNTEAFF. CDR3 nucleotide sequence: TGTGCCAGCAGTGAATCCGGCGGATTGGACAGGGTGAACACTGAAGCTTTCTTT.

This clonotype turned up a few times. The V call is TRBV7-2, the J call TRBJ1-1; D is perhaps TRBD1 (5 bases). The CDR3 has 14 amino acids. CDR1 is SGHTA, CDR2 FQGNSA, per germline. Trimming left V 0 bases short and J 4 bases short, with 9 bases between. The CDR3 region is CASSLARGGTEAFF. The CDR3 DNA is TGTGCCAGCAGCTTAGCTCGGGGGGGCACTGAAGCTTTCTTT.

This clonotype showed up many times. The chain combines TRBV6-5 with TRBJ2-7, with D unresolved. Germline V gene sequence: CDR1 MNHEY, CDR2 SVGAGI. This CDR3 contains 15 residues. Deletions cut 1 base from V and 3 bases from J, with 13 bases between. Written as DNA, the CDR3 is TGTGCCAGCAGTTACTTGAGGACCCCCCGCTACGAGCAGTACTTC. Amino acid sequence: CASSYLRTPRYEQYF.

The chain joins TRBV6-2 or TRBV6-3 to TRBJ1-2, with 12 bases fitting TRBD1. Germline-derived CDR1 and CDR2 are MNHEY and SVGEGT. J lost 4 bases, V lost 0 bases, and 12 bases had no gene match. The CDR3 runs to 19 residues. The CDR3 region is CASSYSGPGQGAEIYGYTF. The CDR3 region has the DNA TGTGCCAGCAGTTACTCGGGGCCGGGACAGGGGGCAGAGATCTATGGCTACACCTTC.

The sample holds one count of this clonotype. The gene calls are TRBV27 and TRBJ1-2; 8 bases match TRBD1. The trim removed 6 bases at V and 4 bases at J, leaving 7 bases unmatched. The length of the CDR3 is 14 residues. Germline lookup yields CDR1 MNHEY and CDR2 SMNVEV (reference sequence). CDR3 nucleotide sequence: TGTGCCAGCAGACGGACAGGGTCGGGCTATGGCTACACCTTC. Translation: CASRRTGSGYGYTF.

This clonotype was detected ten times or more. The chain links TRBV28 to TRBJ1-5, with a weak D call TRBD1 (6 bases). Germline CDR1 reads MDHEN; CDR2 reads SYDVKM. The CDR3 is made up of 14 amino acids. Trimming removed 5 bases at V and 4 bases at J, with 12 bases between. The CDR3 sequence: CASSPGTPNQPQHF. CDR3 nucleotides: TGTGCCAGCAGTCCCGGGACACCAAATCAGCCCCAGCATTTT.

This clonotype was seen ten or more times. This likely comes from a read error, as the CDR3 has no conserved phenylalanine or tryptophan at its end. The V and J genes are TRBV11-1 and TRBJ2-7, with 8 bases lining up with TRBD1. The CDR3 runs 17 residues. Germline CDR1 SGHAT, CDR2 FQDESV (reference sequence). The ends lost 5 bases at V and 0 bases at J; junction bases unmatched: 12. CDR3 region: CASSPPSAGTGSYEQYL. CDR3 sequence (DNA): TGTGCCAGCAGCCCACCATCCGCCGGGACAGGCTCCTACGAGCAGTACCTC.